These T cell receptor beta chains were read from a single sample in a study of T-cell reconstitution after alpha-beta-depleted transplantation in children. TCRdb processed the PCR reads anew with MiXCR; each CDR3 protein has one entry. The table includes about 70,000 distinct CDR3 sequences, 9.5% to 13% detected once. Sequenced here: PBMCs, sampled before TCRalphabeta/CD19-depleted stem cell transplant. Receptor source: a boy under 18 with acute myeloid leukemia, due to receive a stem cell transplant. CDR3s include the opening cysteine and the closing phenylalanine or tryptophan. A D gene is named only where the DNA matches it firmly. For some rows the clone size is stated as once, few or many, or as a class when expanded; others skip it.

D gene	CDR3 length	V gene	J gene	clone size	CDR3 DNA	CDR3 protein
-	12	TRBV11-1	TRBJ2-5	-	TGTGCCAGCAGCCAGGAGGGCTGGGGCCAGTACTTC	CASSQEGWGQYF
TRBD1	14	TRBV7-9	TRBJ1-1	many	TGTGCCAGCAGCTTAGAAGGGGGCATGGCTGAAGCTTTCTTT	CASSLEGGMAEAFF
-	14	TRBV7-2	TRBJ2-7	many	TGTGCCAGCAGCTTAGACCCAGGAGGGCACGAGCAGTACTTC	CASSLDPGGHEQYF
TRBD2	16	TRBV11-1	TRBJ2-1	many	TGTGCCAGCAGCGTCGCAGCGGGAGGGCCTTCTTATGAGCAGTTCTTC	CASSVAAGGPSYEQFF
-	14	TRBV12-3/TRBV12-4	TRBJ1-5	many	TGTGCCAGTCGTAGGACGGGAATTAATCAGCCCCAGCATTTT	CASRRTGINQPQHF
-	17	TRBV2	TRBJ2-6	-	TGTGCCAGCAGCTACGGACATGGAAACTCTGGGGCCAACGTCCTGACTTTC	CASSYGHGNSGANVLTF
-	14	TRBV12-3/TRBV12-4	TRBJ1-5	many	TGTGCCAGCAGTTTTTGGGGGATCGGGCAGCCCCAGCATTTT	CASSFWGIGQPQHF
-	13	TRBV28	TRBJ2-3	many	TGTGCCAGCAGTTTGCATAGCACAGATACGCAGTATTTT	CASSLHSTDTQYF
-	15	TRBV5-1	TRBJ2-7	many	TGCGCCAGCAGCTTTACCGGGGCTTTGGCCTACGAGCAGTACTTC	CASSFTGALAYEQYF
TRBD2	16	TRBV20-1	TRBJ2-1	many	TGCAGTGCTACCCTCCCCTTAGCGGGAGGCTACAATGAGCAGTTCTTC	CSATLPLAGGYNEQFF
-	18	TRBV5-1	TRBJ2-6	-	TGCGCCAGCAGCCGTACCGGGATTTCGGTGGGTGGGGCCAACGTCCTGACTTTC	CASSRTGISVGGANVLTF
-	13	TRBV7-9	TRBJ2-5	-	TGTGCCAGCACCCCGACTCTCGAAGAGACCCAGTACTTC	CASTPTLEETQYF
-	13	TRBV5-8	TRBJ1-6	many	TGTGCCAGCAGCCCACAGGGTAATTCACCCCTCCACTTT	CASSPQGNSPLHF
TRBD1	14	TRBV14	TRBJ2-3	-	TGTGCCAGCAGCCACCGGGACAGTCCAGATACGCAGTATTTT	CASSHRDSPDTQYF
-	11	TRBV10-3	TRBJ2-1	-	TGTACCATCAGAGAATACAATGAGCAGTTCTTC	CTIREYNEQFF
-	19	TRBV11-2	TRBJ2-7	many	TGTGCCAGCAGCTTAGATTCGCCCCCCGCTAGCCGGGTTTTCGTCGAGCAGTACTTC	CASSLDSPPASRVFVEQYF
-	12	TRBV30	TRBJ2-7	few	TGTGCCTGGGGGGGGACCTCCTACGAGCAGTACTTC	CAWGGTSYEQYF
TRBD2	14	TRBV7-9	TRBJ2-5	many	TGTGCCAGCACTCGAGGGAGGGCCGGGGAGACCCAGTACTTC	CASTRGRAGETQYF
-	14	TRBV7-6	TRBJ1-3	medium-sized	TGTGCCAGCAGCTTAGCCGGCAGGGGAAACACCATATATTTT	CASSLAGRGNTIYF
-	14	TRBV4-1	TRBJ2-2	many	TGCGCCAGCAGCTCCAGTGGTAACACCGGGGAGCTGTTTTTT	CASSSSGNTGELFF
-	13	TRBV7-2	TRBJ2-7	-	TGTGCCAGCAGCTTAGTTGGGACCTACGAGCAGTACTTC	CASSLVGTYEQYF
-	13	TRBV10-2	TRBJ1-1	many	TGCGCCAGCAGTGCTAATAGAAACACTGAAGCTTTCTTT	CASSANRNTEAFF
-	14	TRBV27	TRBJ1-1	many	TGTGCCAGCAGTTTCGGGAGTGTAGGGGCTGAAGCTTTCTTT	CASSFGSVGAEAFF
-	17	TRBV4-1	TRBJ2-1	many	TGCGCCAGCAGCCAAGTGACGGGGGACCCGCTATACAATGAGCAGTTCTTC	CASSQVTGDPLYNEQFF
-	14	TRBV7-2	TRBJ1-2	few	TGTGCCAGCAGCCTCGACAGTTTAACCTATGGCTACACCTTC	CASSLDSLTYGYTF
TRBD2	19	TRBV7-3	TRBJ2-6	many	TGTGCCAGCAGCTTATTCAGGAGCGGGAGTCTGTCTGGGGCCAACGTCCTGACTTTC	CASSLFRSGSLSGANVLTF
TRBD2	17	TRBV18	TRBJ2-2	many	TGTGCCAGCTCACCATTACTAGCGGGCGGGAACACCGGGGAGCTGTTTTTT	CASSPLLAGGNTGELFF
TRBD1	17	TRBV4-2	TRBJ2-1	many	TGTGCCAGCAGCCAACAAACCCCGGGACAGGGGAAGAATGAGCAGTTCTTC	CASSQQTPGQGKNEQFF
TRBD1	17	TRBV4-1	TRBJ1-1	many	TGCGCCAGCAGCCCTGAGTGGGGACAGGTCATGAACACTGAAGCTTTCTTT	CASSPEWGQVMNTEAFF
TRBD1	16	TRBV20-1	TRBJ2-1	many	TGCAGTGCTAGAGATCCTCGGACAGGGTTTTACAATGAGCAGTTCTTC	CSARDPRTGFYNEQFF
-	14	TRBV7-2	TRBJ2-7	many	TGTGCCAGCAGCTTAACAGGCCTCCCCTACGAGCAGTACTTC	CASSLTGLPYEQYF
-	13	TRBV12-3/TRBV12-4	TRBJ1-1	many	TGTGCCAGCAGTTTAGCGGGGGTGATTGAAGCTTTCTTT	CASSLAGVIEAFF
-	14	TRBV20-1	TRBJ1-5	-	TGCAGTGCTGTACCGACAGGAAGGAATCAGCCCCAGCATTTT	CSAVPTGRNQPQHF
-	15	TRBV20-1	TRBJ2-6	many	TGCAGTGCTGGGGTCCACTGGGCTGGGGCCAACGTCCTGACTTTC	CSAGVHWAGANVLTF
-	15	TRBV15	TRBJ1-5	-	TGTGCCACCAGCTTGGGAGGGGCAAGCAATCAGCCCCAGCATTTT	CATSLGGASNQPQHF
-	17	TRBV7-9	TRBJ2-7	many	TGTGCCAGCAGCTTCAACCCTGCGGGGAGATTCATCTACGAGCAGTACTTC	CASSFNPAGRFIYEQYF
TRBD1	13	TRBV20-1	TRBJ1-2	many	TGCAGTGCTGACCTACAGGGGGGTTATGGCTACACCTTC	CSADLQGGYGYTF
-	13	TRBV7-9	TRBJ2-7	many	TGTGCCAGCAGCTTTGAGAACTCCTACGAGCAGTACTTC	CASSFENSYEQYF
-	14	TRBV28	TRBJ2-3	many	TGTGCCAGCAGTAGACGACAGGCGGTAGATACGCAGTATTTT	CASSRRQAVDTQYF
TRBD2	15	TRBV7-6	TRBJ2-3	many	TGTGCCAGCAGCTTGATAGCGGGAAGCACAGATACGCAGTATTTT	CASSLIAGSTDTQYF
-	15	TRBV3-1	TRBJ2-3	many	TGTGCCAGCAGCCAAGGTGCGGGGAGCACAGATACGCAGTATTTT	CASSQGAGSTDTQYF
-	14	TRBV4-1	TRBJ1-2	many	TGCGCCAGCAGCCAAGATTTGAGCACGCGTGGCTACACCTTC	CASSQDLSTRGYTF
TRBD2	15	TRBV20-1	TRBJ2-5	medium-sized	TGCAGTGCTAGAAGACTAGCGGGGGGCCAAGAGACCCAGTACTTC	CSARRLAGGQETQYF
TRBD2	17	TRBV4-2	TRBJ2-1	many	TGTGCCAGCAGCCAAGGAGGGGCGGGGGGGTTGGTCAATGAGCAGTTCTTC	CASSQGGAGGLVNEQFF
TRBD1	15	TRBV20-1	TRBJ2-5	many	TGCAGTGCTAGAGATCCGGTAGGGGGCCTCGAGACCCAGTACTTC	CSARDPVGGLETQYF
-	15	TRBV11-3	TRBJ2-3	many	TGTGCCAGCAGCTTAGAGTCCCGGGTATCGGATACGCAGTATTTT	CASSLESRVSDTQYF
-	15	TRBV28	TRBJ2-1	few	TGTGCCAGCAGTTTAAGGGTCTCAACCTACAATGAGCAGTTCTTC	CASSLRVSTYNEQFF
-	15	TRBV6-5	TRBJ1-1	-	TGTGCCAGCAGTTACTCGGTCCCTCTGAACACTGAAGCTTTCTTT	CASSYSVPLNTEAFF
TRBD1	17	TRBV6-5	TRBJ2-3	many	TGTGCCAGCAGTTACCACCGGGACAGGGGACGCACAGATACGCAGTATTTT	CASSYHRDRGRTDTQYF
TRBD2	12	TRBV25-1	TRBJ2-5	many	TGTGCCAGCCGGGGGGGCATGGAGACCCAGTACTTC	CASRGGMETQYF
-	11	TRBV12-3/TRBV12-4	TRBJ2-5	many	TGTGCCAGCAGTTTCAGGGAGACCCAGTACTTC	CASSFRETQYF
-	14	TRBV2	TRBJ2-3	-	TGTGCCAGCAGGCCGACTAGTGGCGCAGATACGCAGTATTTT	CASRPTSGADTQYF
TRBD2	14	TRBV5-1	TRBJ2-2	many	TGCGCCAGCAGCATTGGGACTAGCCTAGGGGAGCTGTTTTTT	CASSIGTSLGELFF
-	17	TRBV5-1	TRBJ2-3	many	TGCGCCAGCAGCTTTGGTACGGGGGGCCGTAGCACAGATACGCAGTATTTT	CASSFGTGGRSTDTQYF
-	12	TRBV25-1	TRBJ1-1	many	TGTGCCAGCAGGGGCAAGAACACTGAAGCTTTCTTT	CASRGKNTEAFF
-	18	TRBV12-3/TRBV12-4	TRBJ2-1	many	TGTGCCAGCAGTTGGACACCCACGATCTCGATCGGTACAAATGAGCAGTTCTTC	CASSWTPTISIGTNEQFF
TRBD2	14	TRBV5-4	TRBJ2-1	-	TGTGCCACTCTTGGCGGGGGGGCCGGTTATGAGCAGTTCTTC	CATLGGGAGYEQFF
TRBD2	13	TRBV11-2	TRBJ2-7	many	TGTGCCAGCAGCTTGGGCGGGAGCTCCGAGCAGTACTTC	CASSLGGSSEQYF
-	12	TRBV5-5	TRBJ2-3	many	TGTGCCAGCAGCCAGATTAGAGATACGCAGTATTTT	CASSQIRDTQYF